These T cell receptor beta chains were read from a single sample in a study of CD8+ T cells in alopecia areata. This table comes from immunoSEQ multiplex PCR, and its TCRdb copy is limited to in-frame clones, with some not included. The sample lists 200,000 or so clones, roughly 40% occurring once. The sample in question was CD4+ T cells sorted from blood, obtained at approximately week 36, from a patient treated with tofacitinib. These receptors all stem from a human donor with alopecia areata. Each CDR3 is given with its conserved first and last residue. The D gene is left open where the match is weak. Size is stated for part of the rows, as once, few or many counts, or as a class when the clone is expanded.

v_call	clone_size	d_call	j_call	cdr3_nt	cdr3_aa
TRBV25-1	.	.	TRBJ2-4	TGTGCCAGCAGTGAAAGTAGGACGGAGAGCCAGTACTTC	CASSESRTESQYF
TRBV6-4	few	.	TRBJ1-1	TGTGCCAGCAGTTACAGCGAGAACACTGAAGCTTTCTTT	CASSYSENTEAFF
TRBV11-2	.	.	TRBJ2-1	TGTGCCAGCAGCTTACAGGATACCTACAATGAGCAGTTCTTC	CASSLQDTYNEQFF
TRBV4-1	once	.	TRBJ1-5	TGCGCCAGCAGCCTAGTGACAAGTAGCAATCAGCCCCAGCATTTT	CASSLVTSSNQPQHF
TRBV28	.	.	TRBJ2-5	TGTGCCAGCAGTTTACCCGCCGGGGGAGAGACCCAGTACTTC	CASSLPAGGETQYF
TRBV5-1	.	.	TRBJ1-4	TGCGCCAGCAGCCTGAATGGGGGAAACGAAAAACTGTTTTTT	CASSLNGGNEKLFF
TRBV11-2	.	.	TRBJ2-2	TGTGCCAGCAGCTCGACAGTGGTGATCGGGGAGCTGTTTTTT	CASSSTVVIGELFF
TRBV10-3	few	.	TRBJ2-6	TGTGCCATCAGTACAGGTGTCTCTGGGGCCAACGTCCTGACTTTC	CAISTGVSGANVLTF
TRBV5-1	few	.	TRBJ2-6	TGCGCCAGCAGCTTGGTGCCCTCTGGGGCCAACGTCCTGACTTTC	CASSLVPSGANVLTF
TRBV29-1	few	.	TRBJ2-4	TGCAGCGTTGAAGGGTACGGGAGGTACTTC	CSVEGYGRYF
TRBV7-6	.	.	TRBJ2-1	TGTGCCAGCAGCTTAGAGGTCGTTAGCGTAGAGTCGAAGTTCTTC	CASSLEVVSVESKFF
TRBV19	.	TRBD1	TRBJ1-1	TGTGCCAGTAGTATAAGACAGGGTAGCACTGAAGCTTTCTTT	CASSIRQGSTEAFF
TRBV7-3	.	.	TRBJ1-2	TGTGCCAGCAGCTTAGGGGGCCAGCCTAACTATGGCTACACCTTC	CASSLGGQPNYGYTF
TRBV5-1	.	.	TRBJ1-2	TGCGCCAGCAGCTTGACAGGGTTCGACTATGGCTACACCTTC	CASSLTGFDYGYTF
TRBV30	.	.	TRBJ2-7	TGTGCCTGGAGTCGAAAAGGCAGGGGCTACGAGCAGTACTTC	CAWSRKGRGYEQYF
TRBV12-2	.	.	TRBJ2-7	TGTGCAAGTCGCGTACATGGGCTAGCGGGAGTGTCGTCCTACGAGCAGTACTTC	CASRVHGLAGVSSYEQYF
TRBV5-4	once	.	TRBJ2-1	TGTGCCAGCAGCCCTAGTGTGATCAACAATGAGCAGTTCTTC	CASSPSVINNEQFF
TRBV7-8	few	.	TRBJ2-7	TGTGCCAGCAGCTTACCCAGCGGGTCCTACGAGCAGTACTTC	CASSLPSGSYEQYF
TRBV30	.	TRBD1	TRBJ1-2	TGTGCCTGGAGTGTATCAGGGGGCGGCGGCATTGGCTACACCTTC	CAWSVSGGGGIGYTF
TRBV5-1	few	.	TRBJ2-7	TGCGCCAGCAGCTCGATGAGCTCCTACGAGCAGTACTTC	CASSSMSSYEQYF
TRBV7-9	once	TRBD2	TRBJ2-7	TGTGCCAGCAGCCGGCAAGGACTAGCTGTCGAGCAGTACTTC	CASSRQGLAVEQYF
TRBV2	few	TRBD2	TRBJ2-3	TGTGCCAGCTCAACAGCGGGAGTGGGGTTTGCTAGCACAGATACGCAGTATTTT	CASSTAGVGFASTDTQYF
TRBV15	.	TRBD1	TRBJ1-1	TGTGCCACCAGCACAGACAGGGGTGGCACTGAAGCTTTCTTT	CATSTDRGGTEAFF
TRBV28	.	.	TRBJ2-6	TGTGCCAGCAGTTTAGGGGGCTCTGGGGCCAACGTCCTGACTTTC	CASSLGGSGANVLTF
TRBV30	.	.	TRBJ1-2	TGTGCCTGGGGGGTGGAAAACTATGGCTACACCTTC	CAWGVENYGYTF
TRBV25-1	.	.	TRBJ1-1	TGTGCCAGCAGCCGGGCGAACACTGAAGCTTTCTTT	CASSRANTEAFF
TRBV14	few	.	TRBJ2-5	TGTGCCAGCAGCCTTTGGGGAAGGGGAGGAGAGACCCAGTACTTC	CASSLWGRGGETQYF
TRBV4-1	.	.	TRBJ2-5	TGCGCCAGCAGCCAGGACACGGGGAGCGGAGAGACCCAGTACTTC	CASSQDTGSGETQYF
TRBV10-3	.	TRBD2	TRBJ2-1	TGTGCCATCGGATTCCCTAGCGGGAGGGCGGTCTACAATGAGCAGTTCTTC	CAIGFPSGRAVYNEQFF
TRBV28	.	.	TRBJ1-4	TGTGCCAGCAGCCAAACAGGGAGGCGAGGAGAAAAACTGTTTTTT	CASSQTGRRGEKLFF
TRBV11-2	.	TRBD2	TRBJ2-1	TGTGCCAGCAGCTCCCCCCTGGCGGGAGGGGCCTACAATGAGCAGTTCTTC	CASSSPLAGGAYNEQFF
TRBV6-1	.	TRBD2	TRBJ2-3	TGTGCCAGCAGTGAAGTCAGCGGGAGTACAGATACGCAGTATTTT	CASSEVSGSTDTQYF
TRBV6-6	.	.	TRBJ2-5	TGTGCCAGCAGTTACGATGCGTACCAAGAGACCCAGTACTTC	CASSYDAYQETQYF
TRBV15	few	.	TRBJ2-3	TGTGCCACCAGCGTTGGAAGCACAGATACGCAGTATTTT	CATSVGSTDTQYF
TRBV29-1	.	.	TRBJ2-5	TGCAGCGAACAGGGAAGTTCGGAGACCCAGTACTTC	CSEQGSSETQYF
TRBV29-1	many	.	TRBJ2-5	TGCAGCGACGAAGAGACCCAGTACTTC	CSDEETQYF
TRBV9	.	.	TRBJ2-7	TGTGCCAGCAGCGTAGCCCCTAGCCCCTCTTCTGAGCAGTACTTC	CASSVAPSPSSEQYF
TRBV30	.	.	TRBJ1-2	TGTGCCTGGAGTGAAAGGGTAGGCGGCTACACCTTC	CAWSERVGGYTF
TRBV5-1	.	TRBD2	TRBJ2-1	TGCGCCAGCAGCCCCGGGACTAGCGGGCGGGATGAGCAGTTCTTC	CASSPGTSGRDEQFF